This TCR beta chain came from a study of blood T cell repertoires in COVID-19 (dated by TCRdb to between 2020 and 2021). Notes on the research overall: Collaborator samples came from the United States, Italy and Spain and covered acute and convalescent phases of COVID-19. The dataset comprised deeply sampled blood TCRbeta repertoires from subjects exposed to, actively infected with, or recovered from COVID-19. The material from the prospective study consisted of cDNA or gDNA derived from T cells, B-cell-depleted T cells, or PBMCs. HLA class I and class II types, where available, came from metadata supplied by the sample provider rather than from assay-based typing. Nearly every sample came with metadata listing a de-identified subject ID, COVID-19 status, age in years and sex. Samples came from the ongoing ImmuneRACE study (first 160 participants) plus 1,254 subjects from 6 global collaborators. The repertoires were released in a freely available public database meant as a resource for research on the immune response to SARS-CoV-2. Results the study describes overall, beyond this receptor: Clinical and demographic metadata were provided uncurated, with the amount varying by source and participant.

TCRbeta CDR3 regions were amplified from genomic DNA using the immunoSEQ Assay, a bias-controlled multiplex PCR. Turning to the authors' computational methods: Within the assay, amplification of reference gene primers was used to estimate how many nucleated cells each sample contained. To quantify the absolute abundance of each unique TCRbeta CDR3 rearrangement, sequence reads were collapsed and filtered. Productive Simpson clonality was computed per sample as the square root of Simpson's diversity index over productive rearrangements. TCRdb provides this immuneACCESS table in a form limited to in-frame rearrangements. Some clones are lacking; in checked studies, under half of them reflect an unresolved V gene, and why the rest are absent is not known. V, J and clone size are taken as reported in that table, and D and trimming were inferred from the DNA itself. A total of about 33,000 clones appear in this sample, around four fifths of them only once. The ten most abundant clones make up roughly a third of the sample.

In the case of this clone: It lacks a known antigen. Nothing much larger sits one base from this clone, and base qualities are not available.

The collaborating institutions used their own protocols to collect whole blood in K2EDTA tubes. For TCRbeta analysis, collaborator samples were shipped as frozen whole blood, as isolated PBMCs, or as DNA extracted from either sample type. The sequenced sample consisted of peripheral blood. The receptor's source is an older man with acute or convalescent COVID-19.

The sequenced DNA: TGTGCCAGCAGTTTATTGGGGGGAAACCATCAGCCCCAGCATTTT. Its translation reads: CASSLLGGNHQPQHF. The sequence is built from TRBV27 and TRBJ1-5, with a tentative D gene TRBD1 over 5 matching bases. V is shortened by 1 base, J by 5 bases, and the region joining them spans 12 bases. From the germline V gene (reference sequence), CDR1 is MNHEY and CDR2 is SMNVEV. Including cysteine and phenylalanine, the CDR3 has 15 amino acids. This entry keeps only the CDR3 DNA: 45 bases, framed from base 1.